The 26 T cell receptor beta chains given below trace back to one sample, sequenced in a study of technical replicates of blood from a few donors. Assay: immunoSEQ multiplex PCR; the TCRdb copy retains only in-frame clones and omits some. The sample includes about 88,000 clones, just under 95% of them seen just once. Sequenced sample: T cells isolated from PBMCs. The origin of the receptors is a human donor in good health.

The chain couples TRBV11-3 to TRBJ1-6; D uncertain. Germline CDR1 SGHNT, CDR2 YENEEA. V dropped 5 bases and J dropped 14 bases, with 13 bases sitting between them. The CDR3 spans 12 residues. The CDR3 loop is CASSGRSSALHF. The CDR3 DNA reads as TGTGCCAGCAGCGGCCGAAGTTCTGCCCTCCACTTT.

This clone was picked up a small number of times. The chain carries TRBV29-1 and TRBJ1-1; 7 bases are a match to TRBD1. The ends lost 3 bases at V and 2 bases at J; junction bases unmatched: 6. The CDR3 runs to 14 residues. In germline, CDR1 is SQVTM, CDR2 ANQGSEA. The CDR3 sequence: CSVDFPGGNTEAFF. The CDR3 DNA sequence: TGCAGCGTTGACTTTCCAGGGGGTAACACTGAAGCTTTCTTT.

This clone has only one observation. The rearrangement links TRBV5-1 to TRBJ1-6, with D perhaps TRBD1 (6 bases). This CDR3 is 14 amino acids long. CDR1 is SGHRS, CDR2 YFSETQ, per germline. Trimming removed 6 bases from V and 8 bases from J, with 15 bases in between. For the CDR3, the DNA is TGCGCCAGCAAAACAGGGACCGACGATTCACCCCTCCACTTT. Protein sequence: CASKTGTDDSPLHF. Full variable domain (outside the CDR3, taken from reference TRBV5-1 and TRBJ1-6): KAGVTQTPRYLIKTRGQQVTLSCSPISGHRSVSWYQQTPGQGLQFLFEYFSETQRNKGNFPGRFSGRQFSNSRSEMNVSTLELGDSALYLCASKTGTDDSPLHFGNGTRLTVT.

The rearrangement links TRBV6-5 to TRBJ2-7, with 9 nucleotides matching TRBD1. Germline V lookup: CDR1 MNHEY, CDR2 SVGAGI. The trim removed 5 bases at V and 5 bases at J, leaving 4 bases unmatched. This CDR3 comprises 13 residues. This chain's CDR3 is CASSGTGLDEQYF. The CDR3 nucleotides are TGTGCCAGCAGTGGGACAGGGTTGGACGAGCAGTACTTC.

The chain links TRBV27 to TRBJ1-1; 9 nucleotides match TRBD1. The J segment lost 0 bases and the V segment lost 5 bases, leaving 7 bases of the junction unmatched. The CDR3 is 16 residues long. Per germline, CDR1 MNHEY and CDR2 SMNVEV (reference sequence). The CDR3 coding sequence is TGTGCCAGCAGTCCCAGGGACAGGGACTTGAACACTGAAGCTTTCTTT. Translated: CASSPRDRDLNTEAFF.

The chain uses TRBV4-1 and TRBJ2-5; 13 bases line up with TRBD2. The CDR3 spans 17 residues. CDR1 and CDR2 from the germline V gene are MGHRA and YSYEKL. Unmatched junction bases numbered 11, after V lost 3 bases and J lost 7 bases. The CDR3 sequence is CASSQPTSGGRERTQYF. In DNA form, the CDR3 reads TGCGCCAGCAGCCAGCCGACTAGCGGGGGGCGAGAGAGGACCCAGTACTTC.

The J gene is TRBJ1-1, the V gene TRBV9; D remains ambiguous. V was pared by 7 bases and J by 2 bases, with 15 bases between. The CDR3 spans 14 residues. CDR1 and CDR2 from the germline V gene are SGDLS and YYNGEE. In nucleotides, the CDR3 is TGTGCCAGCGAGCCCCCTAGACTAAACACTGAAGCTTTCTTT. It is translated as CASEPPRLNTEAFF. The complete variable domain, with remaining parts taken from reference TRBV9 and TRBJ1-1, reads DSGVTQTPKHLITATGQRVTLRCSPRSGDLSVYWYQQSLDQGLQFLIQYYNGEERAKGNILERFSAQQFPDLHSELNLSSLELGDSALYFCASEPPRLNTEAFFGQGTRLTVV.

The chain uses TRBV28 and TRBJ1-1; D gene uncertain. CDR3 length: 17 amino acids. With 5 bases removed from V and 0 bases from J, the gap between germline ends came to 19 bases. Germline V gene lookup returns CDR1 MDHEN and CDR2 SYDVKM. CDR3: CASSPGETWSMNTEAFF. The CDR3 DNA reads as TGTGCCAGCAGTCCTGGGGAGACTTGGAGCATGAACACTGAAGCTTTCTTT.

This chain joins TRBV19 and TRBJ1-4, with 8 bases fitting TRBD1. CDR1 is LNHDA and CDR2 is SQIVND in the germline V gene (reference sequence). J lost 6 bases, V lost 8 bases, and 5 bases had no gene match. This CDR3 is 13 amino acids long. CDR3 DNA sequence: TGTGCCAGTTCCGACAGGGGATATGAAAAACTGTTTTTT. Translation: CASSDRGYEKLFF.

This clone was seen only a few times. The chain recombines TRBV7-2 with TRBJ1-2; unclear D gene. CDR3 length: 13 amino acids. V was trimmed by 1 base and J by 6 bases, leaving 9 bases between them. The germline CDR1 and CDR2 sequences are SGHTA and FQGNSA. Here the CDR3 reads CASSLGRMHGYTF. CDR3 coding DNA: TGTGCCAGCAGCTTAGGCAGGATGCATGGCTACACCTTC.

The chain couples TRBV9 to TRBJ2-2, with a possible D match to TRBD2 (7 bases). Trimming removed 3 bases at V and 4 bases at J, with 10 bases between. This CDR3 has 14 amino acids. In germline, CDR1 is SGDLS, CDR2 YYNGEE. The CDR3 DNA reads TGTGCCAGCAGCGAGGGGGGGGCCACCGGGGAGCTGTTTTTT. Residues: CASSEGGATGELFF.

The V gene is TRBV5-4, the J gene TRBJ2-1; 7 bases are a match to TRBD2. The CDR3 has 12 amino acids. Germline V gene sequence: CDR1 SGHNT, CDR2 YYREEE (reference sequence). V was pared by 4 bases and J by 6 bases, with 1 base of the junction left unmatched. The CDR3 region has the DNA TGTGCCAGCAGCGGGGGGGGCAATGAGCAGTTCTTC. Protein sequence: CASSGGGNEQFF.

The chain is built from TRBV4-2 and TRBJ2-1; 10 bases match TRBD2. The V and J ends lost 0 bases and 12 bases, in that order; junction bases with no gene match: 23. The germline V gene encodes CDR1 LGHNA and CDR2 YNFKEQ. The CDR3 totals 20 residues. CDR3 nucleotides: TGTGCCAGCAGCCAAGATTTTAGGGCTAGCGGGGGCCTTCAAACAATGACGCAGTTCTTC. Encoded protein: CASSQDFRASGGLQTMTQFF.

The chain has TRBV7-3 and TRBJ2-3; possibly TRBD2 for D (6 bases). The CDR3 contains 13 residues. CDR1 is SGHTA and CDR2 is FQGTGA in the germline V gene. Trimming left V 1 base short and J 12 bases short, with 14 bases between. This CDR3 reads CASSLNVLARQYF. In DNA form, the CDR3 reads TGTGCCAGCAGCTTAAATGTACTAGCCCGCCAGTATTTT. The full variable domain, rest sourced from reference TRBV7-3 and TRBJ2-3, is GAGVSQTPSNKVTEKGKYVELRCDPISGHTALYWYRQSLGQGPEFLIYFQGTGAADDSGLPNDRFFAVRPEGSVSTLKIQRTERGDSAVYLCASSLNVLARQYFGPGTRLTVL.

This chain links TRBV11-3 with TRBJ1-1; D remains ambiguous. V shed 2 bases and J shed 7 bases, with 11 bases lying between them. The CDR3 loop spans 13 amino acids. Germline V lookup: CDR1 SGHNT, CDR2 YENEEA. The CDR3 DNA reads as TGTGCCAGCAGCTTATTCGGGGAGAGTGAAGCTTTCTTT. Protein: CASSLFGESEAFF.

The V call is TRBV4-1, the J call TRBJ1-5; D perhaps matches TRBD1 (6 bases). V was clipped by 1 base and J by 6 bases, with 10 bases between them. CDR1 and CDR2 (germline): MGHRA, YSYEKL. The CDR3 runs to 14 residues. The CDR3 DNA follows: TGCGCCAGCAGCCAAGTGGAAGGGGGTCAGCCCCAGCATTTT. Translated: CASSQVEGGQPQHF.

The chain joins TRBV2 to TRBJ2-1; the D gene is possibly TRBD2 (6 bases). CDR3 size: 16 residues. In germline, CDR1 is SNHLY, CDR2 FYNNEI. Trimming removed 7 bases from V and 0 bases from J, with 16 bases in between. CDR3 coding DNA: TGTGCCAGCACGGCTCCGGGGGTGCTCTCCTACAATGAGCAGTTCTTC. Translated, it gives CASTAPGVLSYNEQFF. Full variable domain (rest looked up from reference TRBV2 and TRBJ2-1): EPEVTQTPSHQVTQMGQEVILRCVPISNHLYFYWYRQILGQKVEFLVSFYNNEISEKSEIFDDQFSVERPDGSNFTLKIRSTKLEDSAMYFCASTAPGVLSYNEQFFGPGTRLTVL.

V usage is TRBV6-1 and J usage is TRBJ1-1; the match to TRBD1 covers 7 bases. The length of the CDR3 is 15 residues. V lost 7 bases and J lost 0; bases outside the gene matches: 8. The germline V gene has CDR1 MNHNS and CDR2 SASEGT. CDR3 DNA sequence: TGTGCCAGCAAGACCTTGGGGACAGTGAACACTGAAGCTTTCTTT. It translates to CASKTLGTVNTEAFF.

The rearrangement links TRBV7-9 to TRBJ2-1; 7 bases are shared with TRBD2. CDR1 is SEHNR and CDR2 is FQNEAQ in the germline V gene (reference sequence). V shed 3 bases, J shed 8 bases, and the junction held 7 bases outside the gene matches. The CDR3 extends over 14 amino acids. For the CDR3, the DNA is TGTGCCAGCAGCTTTTCGGGGGGTCTGGATGAGCAGTTCTTC. Its translation is CASSFSGGLDEQFF.

This rearrangement joins TRBV5-1 to TRBJ1-2; D possibly corresponds to TRBD1 (6 bases). Germline V gene sequence: CDR1 SGHRS, CDR2 YFSETQ. CDR3 length: 13 residues. Trimming took off 4 bases at V and 8 bases at J, with 15 bases between the two ends. CDR3 coding DNA: TGCGCCAGCAGCGGCAGAGAGGGGGACGGCTACACCTTC. Its protein product is CASSGREGDGYTF.

The chain employs TRBV7-6 and TRBJ2-3; the match to TRBD2 covers 8 bases. The germline V gene has CDR1 SGHVS and CDR2 FNYEAQ. With V trimmed by 8 bases and J by 4 bases, 11 bases remained unmatched. This CDR3 region has 15 residues. CDR3 in DNA: TGTGCCAGCCGCAACCAGCGGGAGAGGTCAGATACGCAGTATTTT. Amino acid sequence: CASRNQRERSDTQYF.

The CDR3 reads CASSLSAGDSYEQYF. The CDR3 bases are TGTGCCAGCAGTCTGTCGGCAGGGGACTCCTACGAGCAGTACTTC. V is TRBV27 and J is TRBJ2-7; D may be TRBD1 (6 bases). The CDR3 runs to 15 residues. V dropped 5 bases and J dropped 0 bases, with 14 bases sitting between them. The germline V gene encodes CDR1 MNHEY and CDR2 SMNVEV (reference sequence).

The CDR3 spells CASSQDRGPVYTGELFF. The DNA of the CDR3 is TGTGCCAGCAGCCAAGATAGGGGGCCTGTCTACACCGGGGAGCTGTTTTTT. The chain is built from TRBV14 and TRBJ2-2; 7 bases fit TRBD1. J was trimmed by 3 bases and V by 0 bases; bases with no gene match: 7. The CDR3 extends over 17 amino acids. Germline V lookup: CDR1 SGHDN, CDR2 FVKESK.

This chain joins TRBV4-2 and TRBJ2-7; TRBD2 matches at 8 bases. Germline V gene lookup returns CDR1 LGHNA and CDR2 YNFKEQ. Trimming at V came to 2 bases and at J to 3 bases, leaving 3 bases not matched to a gene. The CDR3 spans 14 residues. CDR3 region: CASSQKRGSYEQYF. CDR3 bases: TGTGCCAGCAGCCAAAAGCGGGGGAGCTACGAGCAGTACTTC.

This rearrangement joins TRBV25-1 to TRBJ2-7, with D perhaps matching TRBD1 (5 bases). Deletions cut 1 base from V and 5 bases from J, with 12 bases between. The CDR3 extends over 14 amino acids. Germline CDR1 reads MGHDK; CDR2 reads SYGVNS. The CDR3 loop reads CASSEWGIPHEQYF. The CDR3 DNA reads as TGTGCCAGCAGTGAATGGGGCATCCCCCACGAGCAGTACTTC.

CDR3: CASSLRDRGVMNTEAFF. CDR3 in DNA: TGTGCCAGCAGCCTCCGGGACAGGGGCGTTATGAACACTGAAGCTTTCTTT. The chain recombines TRBV11-2 with TRBJ1-1; TRBD1 aligns across 10 bases. V was pared by 5 bases and J by 0 bases, with 9 bases of the junction left unmatched. The germline V gene has CDR1 SGHAT and CDR2 FQNNGV. The length of the CDR3 is 17 residues.